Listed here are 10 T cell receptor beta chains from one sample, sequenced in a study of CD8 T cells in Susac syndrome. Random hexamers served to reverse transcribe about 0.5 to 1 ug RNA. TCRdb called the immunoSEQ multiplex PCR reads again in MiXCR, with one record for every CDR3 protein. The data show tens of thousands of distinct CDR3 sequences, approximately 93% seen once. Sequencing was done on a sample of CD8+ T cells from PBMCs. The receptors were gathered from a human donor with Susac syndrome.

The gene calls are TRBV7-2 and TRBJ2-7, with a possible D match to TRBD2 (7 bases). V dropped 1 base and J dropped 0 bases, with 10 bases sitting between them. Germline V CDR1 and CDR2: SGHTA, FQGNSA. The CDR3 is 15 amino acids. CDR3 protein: CASSLEGGSSYEQYF. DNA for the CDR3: TGTGCCAGCAGCTTAGAGGGGGGGAGCTCCTACGAGCAGTACTTC.

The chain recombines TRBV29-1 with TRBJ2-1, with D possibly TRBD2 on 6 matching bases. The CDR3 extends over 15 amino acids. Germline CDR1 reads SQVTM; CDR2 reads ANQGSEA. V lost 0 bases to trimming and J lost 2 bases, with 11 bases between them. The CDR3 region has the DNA TGCAGCGTTGAAGATGGGACTTCTCCCTACAATGAGCAGTTCTTC. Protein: CSVEDGTSPYNEQFF.

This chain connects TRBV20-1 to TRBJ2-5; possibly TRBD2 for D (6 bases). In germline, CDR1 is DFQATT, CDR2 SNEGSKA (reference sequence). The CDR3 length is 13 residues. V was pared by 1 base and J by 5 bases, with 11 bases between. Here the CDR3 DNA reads TGCAGTGCTAGAGCGGAGGGAGATGAGACCCAGTACTTC. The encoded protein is CSARAEGDETQYF.

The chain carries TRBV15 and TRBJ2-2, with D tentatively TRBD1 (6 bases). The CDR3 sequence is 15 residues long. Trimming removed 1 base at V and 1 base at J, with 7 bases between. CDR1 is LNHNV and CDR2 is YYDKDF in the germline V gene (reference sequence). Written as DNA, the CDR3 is TGTGCCACCAGCAGAGGGACAGTGAACACCGGGGAGCTGTTTTTT. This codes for CATSRGTVNTGELFF.

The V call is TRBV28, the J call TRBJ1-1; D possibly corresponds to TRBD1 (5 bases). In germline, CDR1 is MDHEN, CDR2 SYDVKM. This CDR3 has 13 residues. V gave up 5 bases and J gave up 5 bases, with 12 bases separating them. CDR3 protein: CASSNRGQTEAFF. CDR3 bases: TGTGCCAGCAGTAATAGGGGTCAGACTGAAGCTTTCTTT.

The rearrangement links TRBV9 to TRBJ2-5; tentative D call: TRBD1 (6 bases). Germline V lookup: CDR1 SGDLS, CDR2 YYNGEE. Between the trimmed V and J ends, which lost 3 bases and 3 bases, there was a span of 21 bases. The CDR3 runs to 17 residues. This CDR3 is CASSGGNRVGVEETQYF. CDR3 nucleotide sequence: TGTGCCAGCAGCGGGGGAAACAGGGTTGGAGTAGAAGAGACCCAGTACTTC.

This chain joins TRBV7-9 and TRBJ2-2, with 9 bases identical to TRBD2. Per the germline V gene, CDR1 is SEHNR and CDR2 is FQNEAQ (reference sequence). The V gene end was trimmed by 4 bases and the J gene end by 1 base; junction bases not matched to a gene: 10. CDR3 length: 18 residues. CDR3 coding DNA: TGTGCCAGCAGCTCGTTGGCGGGAGGGCCGAGGAACACCGGGGAGCTGTTTTTT. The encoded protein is CASSSLAGGPRNTGELFF.

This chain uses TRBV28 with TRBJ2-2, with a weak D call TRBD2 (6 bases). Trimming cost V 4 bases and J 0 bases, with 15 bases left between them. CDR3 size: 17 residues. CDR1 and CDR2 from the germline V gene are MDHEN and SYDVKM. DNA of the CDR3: TGTGCCAGCAGTTCCCATTACCCGGGAGCGAACACCGGGGAGCTGTTTTTT. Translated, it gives CASSSHYPGANTGELFF.

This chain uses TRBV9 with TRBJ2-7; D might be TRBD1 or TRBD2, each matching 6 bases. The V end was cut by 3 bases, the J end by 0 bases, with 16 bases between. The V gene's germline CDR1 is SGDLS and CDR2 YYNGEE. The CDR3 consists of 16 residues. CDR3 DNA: TGTGCCAGCAGCGCACCCGGGGGCGGGCCCTCCTACGAGCAGTACTTC. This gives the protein CASSAPGGGPSYEQYF.

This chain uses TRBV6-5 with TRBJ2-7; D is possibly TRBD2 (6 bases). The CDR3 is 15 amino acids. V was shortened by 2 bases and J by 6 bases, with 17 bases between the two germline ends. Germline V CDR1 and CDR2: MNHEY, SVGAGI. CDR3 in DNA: TGTGCCAGCAGTTACAGGGAGTCGGGAGACTTCGAGCAGTACTTC. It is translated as CASSYRESGDFEQYF.